This TCR beta chain stems from a study of shared clonotypes between healthy human individuals. Remarks on this clone: Its antigen is not known.

General observations from the study: It was expected that sequencing depth would affect clonotype sharing among donors. Blood was the sole source, and tissue repertoires probably differ.

Each PCR replicate from the sorted subsets contained about 200 ng DNA, which is 25,000 to 30,000 T cell genomes. The method was immunoSEQ multiplex PCR; TCRdb's version includes in-frame clones alone and lacks a portion of them. The data show just over 2,000,000 clones, around 96% seen once. Naive CD8 cells comprised CD45RO-negative, CCR7-positively selected cells, excluding terminally differentiated effector memory CD45RA+ cells. Recent acute infections and vaccinations were absent in the healthy HIV-negative adult donors. From germline, CDR1 is GTSNPN and CDR2 SVGIG (reference sequence). The germline V and J ends were trimmed by 8 bases and 3 bases, with 13 bases remaining between them. The CDR3 covers 13 residues.

Specimen: naive CD8+ T cells sorted from blood. This receptor was identified in a man aged 18 to 30 in good health. The chain recombines TRBV30 with TRBJ2-2; no firm D call. CDR3 protein: CAQPEQYTGELFF. The CDR3 coding sequence is TGTGCCCAGCCGGAACAGTACACCGGGGAGCTGTTTTTT.